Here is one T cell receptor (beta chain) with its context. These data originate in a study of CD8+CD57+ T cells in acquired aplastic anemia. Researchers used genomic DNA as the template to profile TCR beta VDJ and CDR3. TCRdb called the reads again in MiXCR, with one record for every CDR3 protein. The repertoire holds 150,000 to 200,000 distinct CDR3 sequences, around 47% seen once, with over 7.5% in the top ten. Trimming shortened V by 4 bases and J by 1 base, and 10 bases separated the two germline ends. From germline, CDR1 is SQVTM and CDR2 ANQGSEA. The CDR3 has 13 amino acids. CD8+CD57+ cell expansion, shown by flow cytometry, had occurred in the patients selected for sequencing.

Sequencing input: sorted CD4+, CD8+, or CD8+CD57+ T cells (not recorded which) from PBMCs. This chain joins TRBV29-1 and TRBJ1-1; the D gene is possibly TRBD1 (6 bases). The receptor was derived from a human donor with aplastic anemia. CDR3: CSVATDRNTEAFF. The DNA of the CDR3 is TGCAGCGTTGCCACGGACAGGAACACTGAAGCTTTCTTT.